This T cell receptor beta chain was observed in a study of cytomegalovirus exposure and HLA in healthy donors. Findings and caveats of the study: Across donors, most TCRs were seen rarely, yet some public ones were widespread. The study labeled approximately 150 TCR beta chains cytomegalovirus-associated.

This clone was picked up a small number of times. The antigen remains unidentified. The PCR had 60 Vbeta and 13 Jbeta primers. Generated by immunoSEQ multiplex PCR, the TCRdb table keeps only in-frame clones and is missing some. The sample records around 130,000 clones, around 8.5% being singletons. The V gene end was trimmed by 2 bases and the J gene end by 7 bases; junction bases not matched to a gene: 3. The CDR3 loop spans 14 amino acids. Germline lookup yields CDR1 MNHEY and CDR2 SVGAGI. The V and J genes are TRBV6-5 and TRBJ2-1, with 9 bases lining up with TRBD1. Specimen: PBMCs. The receptor's source is a man in his forties in good health and CMV-seronegative. CDR3 sequence: CASSYGTGWNEQFF. CDR3 nucleotide sequence: TGTGCCAGCAGTTACGGGACAGGGTGGAATGAGCAGTTCTTC.